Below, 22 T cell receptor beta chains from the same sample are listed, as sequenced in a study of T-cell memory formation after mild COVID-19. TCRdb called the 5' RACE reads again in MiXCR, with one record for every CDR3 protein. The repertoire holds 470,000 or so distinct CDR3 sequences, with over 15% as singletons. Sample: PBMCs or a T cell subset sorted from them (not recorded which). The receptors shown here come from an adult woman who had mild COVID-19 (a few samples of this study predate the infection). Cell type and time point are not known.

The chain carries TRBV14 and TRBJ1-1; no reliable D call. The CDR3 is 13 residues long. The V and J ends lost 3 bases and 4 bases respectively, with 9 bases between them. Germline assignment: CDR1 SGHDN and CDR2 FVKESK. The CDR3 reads CASSHQVGTEAFF. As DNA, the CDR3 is TGTGCCAGCAGCCACCAGGTGGGCACTGAAGCTTTCTTT.

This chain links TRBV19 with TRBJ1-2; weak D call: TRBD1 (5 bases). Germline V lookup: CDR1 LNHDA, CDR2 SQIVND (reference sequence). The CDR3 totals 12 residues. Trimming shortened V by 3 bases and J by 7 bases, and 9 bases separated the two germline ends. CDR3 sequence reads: CASSILGGGYTF. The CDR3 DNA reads TGTGCCAGTAGTATCCTGGGGGGTGGCTACACCTTC.

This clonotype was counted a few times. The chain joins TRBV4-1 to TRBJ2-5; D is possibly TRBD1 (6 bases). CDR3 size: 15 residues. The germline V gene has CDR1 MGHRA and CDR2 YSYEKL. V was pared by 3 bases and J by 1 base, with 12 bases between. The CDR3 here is CASSHLPTGQETQYF. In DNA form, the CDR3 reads TGCGCCAGCAGCCATCTCCCGACAGGCCAAGAGACCCAGTACTTC.

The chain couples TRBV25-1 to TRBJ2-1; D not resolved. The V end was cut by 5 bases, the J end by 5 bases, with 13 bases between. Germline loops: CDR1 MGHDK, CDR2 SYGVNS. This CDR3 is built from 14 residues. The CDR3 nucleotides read TGTGCCAGCAGTCCCCTAGGACCGAACAATGAGCAGTTCTTC. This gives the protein CASSPLGPNNEQFF.

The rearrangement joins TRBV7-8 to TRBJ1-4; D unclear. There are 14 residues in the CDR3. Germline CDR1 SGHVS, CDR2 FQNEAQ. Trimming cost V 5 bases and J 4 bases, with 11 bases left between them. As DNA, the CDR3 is TGTGCCAGCAGCGCGGAATCCCTTAATGAAAAACTGTTTTTT. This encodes CASSAESLNEKLFF.

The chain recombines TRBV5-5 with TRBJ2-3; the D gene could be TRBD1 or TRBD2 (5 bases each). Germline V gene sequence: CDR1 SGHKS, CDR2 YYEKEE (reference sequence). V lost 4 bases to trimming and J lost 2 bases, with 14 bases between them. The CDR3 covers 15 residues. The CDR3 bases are TGTGCCAGCAGCGGGTTGGGGGTACACACAGATACGCAGTATTTT. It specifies CASSGLGVHTDTQYF. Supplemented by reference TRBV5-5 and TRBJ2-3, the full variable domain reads DAGVTQSPTHLIKTRGQQVTLRCSPISGHKSVSWYQQVLGQGPQFIFQYYEKEERGRGNFPDRFSARQFPNYSSELNVNALLLGDSALYLCASSGLGVHTDTQYFGPGTRLTVL.

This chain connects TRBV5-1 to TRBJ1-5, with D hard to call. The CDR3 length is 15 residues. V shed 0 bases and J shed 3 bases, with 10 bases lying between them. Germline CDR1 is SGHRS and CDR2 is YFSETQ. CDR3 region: CASSLAGEHNQPQHF. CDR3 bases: TGCGCCAGCAGCTTGGCCGGTGAGCACAATCAGCCCCAGCATTTT.

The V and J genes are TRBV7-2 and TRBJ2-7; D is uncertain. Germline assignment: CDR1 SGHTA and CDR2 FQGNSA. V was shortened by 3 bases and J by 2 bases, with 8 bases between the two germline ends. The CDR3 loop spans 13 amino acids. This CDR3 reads CASSFGEAYEQYF. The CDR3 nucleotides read TGTGCCAGCAGCTTCGGTGAGGCCTACGAGCAGTACTTC.

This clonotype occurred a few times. The CDR3 coding sequence is TGTGCCAGCAGCAAAGATGGCAGGGAGAGCAATCAGCCCCAGCATTTT. Translation: CASSKDGRESNQPQHF. The rearrangement uses TRBV21-1 and TRBJ1-5; the D call in the table, TRBD1, was not verified against the DNA. TRBV21-1 is a pseudogene segment. This CDR3 has 16 amino acids.

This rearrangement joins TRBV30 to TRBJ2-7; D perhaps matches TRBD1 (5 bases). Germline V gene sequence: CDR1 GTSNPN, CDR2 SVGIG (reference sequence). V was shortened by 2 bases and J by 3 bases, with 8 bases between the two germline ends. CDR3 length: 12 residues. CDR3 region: CAWSMDNYEQYF. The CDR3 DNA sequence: TGTGCCTGGAGTATGGACAACTACGAGCAGTACTTC.

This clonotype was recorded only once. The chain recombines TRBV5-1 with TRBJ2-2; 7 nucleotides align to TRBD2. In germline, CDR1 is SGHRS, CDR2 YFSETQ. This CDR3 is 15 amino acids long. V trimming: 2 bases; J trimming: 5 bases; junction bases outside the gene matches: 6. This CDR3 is CASSLRGRWTGELFF. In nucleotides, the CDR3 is TGCGCCAGCAGCTTACGCGGGAGATGGACCGGGGAGCTGTTTTTT.

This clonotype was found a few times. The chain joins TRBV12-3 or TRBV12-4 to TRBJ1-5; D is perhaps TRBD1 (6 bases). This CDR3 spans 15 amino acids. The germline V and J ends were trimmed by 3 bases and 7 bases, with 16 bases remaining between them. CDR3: CASSLAGVSGQPQHF. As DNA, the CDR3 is TGTGCCAGCAGTTTGGCAGGGGTGTCGGGACAGCCCCAGCATTTT.

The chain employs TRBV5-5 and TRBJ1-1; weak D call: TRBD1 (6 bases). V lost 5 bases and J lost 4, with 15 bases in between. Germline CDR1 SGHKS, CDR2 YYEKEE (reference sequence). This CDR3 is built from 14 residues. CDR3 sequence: CASRGTGFSTEAFF. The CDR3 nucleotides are TGTGCCAGCAGGGGAACAGGGTTCTCCACTGAAGCTTTCTTT.

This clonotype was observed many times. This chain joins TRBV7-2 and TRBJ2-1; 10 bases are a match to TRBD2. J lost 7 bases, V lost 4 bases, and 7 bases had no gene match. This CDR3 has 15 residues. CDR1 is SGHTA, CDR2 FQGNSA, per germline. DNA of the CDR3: TGTGCCAGCAGCTCGAGCGGGGGGGCCTTTAATGAGCAGTTCTTC. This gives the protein CASSSSGGAFNEQFF.

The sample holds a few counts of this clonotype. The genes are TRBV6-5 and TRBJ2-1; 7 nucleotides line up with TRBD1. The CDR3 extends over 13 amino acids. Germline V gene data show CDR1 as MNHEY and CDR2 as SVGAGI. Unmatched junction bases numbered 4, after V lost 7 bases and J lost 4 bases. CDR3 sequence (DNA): TGTGCCAGCATAAGCAGGGGGTACAATGAGCAGTTCTTC. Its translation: CASISRGYNEQFF.

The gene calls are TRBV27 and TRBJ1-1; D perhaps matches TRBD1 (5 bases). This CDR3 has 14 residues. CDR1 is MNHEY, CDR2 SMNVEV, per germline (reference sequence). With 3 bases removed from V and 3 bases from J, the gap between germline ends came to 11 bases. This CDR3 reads CASSFRGIYTEAFF. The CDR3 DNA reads TGTGCCAGCAGTTTTCGGGGGATTTACACTGAAGCTTTCTTT.

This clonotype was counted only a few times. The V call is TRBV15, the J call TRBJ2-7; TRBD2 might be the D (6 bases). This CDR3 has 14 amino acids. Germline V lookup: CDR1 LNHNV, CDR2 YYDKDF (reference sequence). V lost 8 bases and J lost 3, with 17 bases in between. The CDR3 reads CATVGQGGNYEQYF. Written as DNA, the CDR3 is TGTGCCACCGTAGGGCAAGGAGGGAACTACGAGCAGTACTTC.

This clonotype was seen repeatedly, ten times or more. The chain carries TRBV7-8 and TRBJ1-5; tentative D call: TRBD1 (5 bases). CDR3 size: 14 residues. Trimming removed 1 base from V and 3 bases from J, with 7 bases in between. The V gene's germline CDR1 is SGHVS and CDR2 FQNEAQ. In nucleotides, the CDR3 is TGTGCCAGCAGCTTAGGAGGGGTCAATCAGCCCCAGCATTTT. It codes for CASSLGGVNQPQHF.

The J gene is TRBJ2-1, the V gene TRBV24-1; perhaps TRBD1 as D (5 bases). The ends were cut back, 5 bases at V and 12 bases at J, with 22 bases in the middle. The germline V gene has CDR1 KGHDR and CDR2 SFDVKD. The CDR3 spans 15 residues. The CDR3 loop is CATSATPPDTSWQFF. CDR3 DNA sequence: TGTGCCACCAGTGCCACCCCACCGGACACGTCGTGGCAGTTCTTC.

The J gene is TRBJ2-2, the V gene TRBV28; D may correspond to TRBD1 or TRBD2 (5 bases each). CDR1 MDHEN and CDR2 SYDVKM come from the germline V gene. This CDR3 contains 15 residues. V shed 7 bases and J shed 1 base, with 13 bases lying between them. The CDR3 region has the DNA TGTGCCAGCATCTCGGGGCAGGGGAACACCGGGGAGCTGTTTTTT. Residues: CASISGQGNTGELFF.

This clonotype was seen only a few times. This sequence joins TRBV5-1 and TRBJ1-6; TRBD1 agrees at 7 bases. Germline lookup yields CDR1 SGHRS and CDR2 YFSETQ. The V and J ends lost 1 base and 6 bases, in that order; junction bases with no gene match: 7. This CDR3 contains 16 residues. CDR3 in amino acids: CASSLYSPGGNSPLHF. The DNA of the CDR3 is TGCGCCAGCAGCTTGTATTCCCCAGGGGGTAATTCACCCCTCCACTTT.

As DNA, the CDR3 is TGTGCCACCCGCCGGGACCCATTAAACACCGGGGAGCTGTTTTTT. Protein sequence: CATRRDPLNTGELFF. V usage is TRBV7-7 and J usage is TRBJ2-2; D is perhaps TRBD1 or TRBD2 (5 bases each). The CDR3 loop spans 15 amino acids. V lost 10 bases to trimming and J lost 2 bases, with 17 bases between them. CDR1 and CDR2 from the germline V gene are SSHAT and FNYEAQ (reference sequence). Drawing the rest from reference TRBV7-7 and TRBJ2-2, the complete variable domain is GAGVSQSPRYKVTKRGQDVTLRCDPISSHATLYWYQQALGQGPEFLTYFNYEAQPDKSGLPSDRFSAERPEGSISTLTIQRTEQRDSAMYRCATRRDPLNTGELFFGEGSRLTVL.